Here is one T cell receptor beta chain with its context. Next came a second PCR, run for about 6 to 12 cycles, which used a sample-barcoded 5' primer along with a J-beta primer mix. Via MiXCR, TCRdb re-called the 5' RACE reads, giving one row per CDR3 protein. The repertoire has about 800,000 distinct CDR3 sequences, 25% of them found once; the top ten carry roughly 3.8%. The sample comes from a study of blood T cells in healthy people across ages. V gave up 5 bases and J gave up 7 bases, with 14 bases separating them. Germline V CDR1 and CDR2: SGHNT, YENEEA. This CDR3 spans 13 amino acids. This sample was also put to use in a study of T cells of mothers and their children. That investigation notes: For related and unrelated pairs alike, thymic selection shapes TCR recombination output similarly.

Sequenced: blood. The sequence derives from a boy younger than 18 in good health. V usage is TRBV11-3 and J usage is TRBJ2-5, with D unresolved. The CDR3 sequence is CASSSDGRRTQYF. The CDR3 region has the DNA TGTGCCAGCAGCAGCGACGGAAGGAGGACCCAGTACTTC.